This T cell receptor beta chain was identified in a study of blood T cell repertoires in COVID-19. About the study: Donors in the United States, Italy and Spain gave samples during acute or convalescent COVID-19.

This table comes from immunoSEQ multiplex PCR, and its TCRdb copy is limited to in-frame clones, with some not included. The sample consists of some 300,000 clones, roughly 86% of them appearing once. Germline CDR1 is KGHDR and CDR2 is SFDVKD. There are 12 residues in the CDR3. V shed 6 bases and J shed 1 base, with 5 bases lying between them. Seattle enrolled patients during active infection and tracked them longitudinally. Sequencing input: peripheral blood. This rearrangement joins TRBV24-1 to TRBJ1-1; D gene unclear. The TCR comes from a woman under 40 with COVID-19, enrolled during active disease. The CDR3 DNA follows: TGTGCCACCAGTTCCGGGAACACTGAAGCTTTCTTT. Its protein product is CATSSGNTEAFF.